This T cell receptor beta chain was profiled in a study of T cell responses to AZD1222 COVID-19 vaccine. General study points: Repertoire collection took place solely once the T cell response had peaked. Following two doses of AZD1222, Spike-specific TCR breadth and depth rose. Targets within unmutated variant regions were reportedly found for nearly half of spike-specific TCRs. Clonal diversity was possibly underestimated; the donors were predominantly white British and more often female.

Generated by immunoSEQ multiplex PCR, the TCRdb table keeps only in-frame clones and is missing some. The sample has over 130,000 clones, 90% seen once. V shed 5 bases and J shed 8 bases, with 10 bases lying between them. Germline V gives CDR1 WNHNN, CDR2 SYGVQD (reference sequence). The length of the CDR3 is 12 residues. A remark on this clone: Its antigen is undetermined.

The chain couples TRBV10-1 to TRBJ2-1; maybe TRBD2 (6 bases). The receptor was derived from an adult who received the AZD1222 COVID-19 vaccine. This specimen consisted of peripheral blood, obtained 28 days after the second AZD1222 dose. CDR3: CASSPGDHEQFF. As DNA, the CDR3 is TGCGCCAGCAGTCCGGGGGACCATGAGCAGTTCTTC.